These 29 T cell receptor beta chains came from one sample sequenced in a study of post-analysis software for immune sequencing data. General observations from the study: Five TRBV segments, including TRBV5-6, TRBV5-1 and TRBV20-1, were more frequent in patients than controls.

Their antigen targets remain unknown. The authors incorporated unique molecular identifiers into the TCR beta cDNA libraries. TCRdb itself ran the PCR reads through MiXCR, one entry per CDR3 protein. This table has approximately 690,000 distinct CDR3 sequences, approximately 60% appearing once. The sample consisted of blood. These receptors all come from a girl aged 2-10 years with multiple sclerosis.

This clonotype showed up just a few times. J is TRBJ2-3 and V is TRBV3-1; TRBD2 is a possible D gene (7 bases). The ends were cut back, 4 bases at V and 4 bases at J, with 18 bases in the middle. The CDR3 consists of 16 residues. CDR1 and CDR2 (germline): LGHDT, YNNKEL (reference sequence). The CDR3 DNA is TGTGCCAGCAGCCCTGAAGGGGGAGGGCCCGCAGATACGCAGTATTTT. Translating it yields CASSPEGGGPADTQYF.

This clonotype was detected many times. The rearrangement uses TRBV25-1 and TRBJ2-6; no definite D call. Germline V gives CDR1 MGHDK, CDR2 SYGVNS. Trimming left V 3 bases short and J 6 bases short, with 12 bases between. This CDR3 is 15 amino acids long. The CDR3 DNA reads TGTGCCAGCAGTGACGGGCAAGGGCTGGCCAACGTCCTGACTTTC. This codes for CASSDGQGLANVLTF.

The chain couples TRBV15 to TRBJ2-6, with D maybe TRBD1 (5 bases). The CDR3 length is 13 residues. V was pared by 0 bases and J by 9 bases, with 6 bases between. The germline gives CDR1 LNHNV, CDR2 YYDKDF (reference sequence). The CDR3 DNA sequence: TGTGCCACCAGCAGAGATAGGGGCAACGTCCTGACTTTC. Protein: CATSRDRGNVLTF.

This chain uses TRBV7-2 with TRBJ1-2, with TRBD1 matching 7 bases. V shed 6 bases, J shed 4 bases, and the junction held 8 bases outside the gene matches. The CDR3 loop spans 14 amino acids. Germline assignment: CDR1 SGHTA and CDR2 FQGNSA. Written as DNA, the CDR3 is TGTGCCAGCAGGGGCAGGGGGAGCGGCTATGGCTACACCTTC. Translating gives CASRGRGSGYGYTF. Variable domain in full (rest from reference TRBV7-2 and TRBJ1-2): GAGVSQSPSNKVTEKGKDVELRCDPISGHTALYWYRQSLGQGLEFLIYFQGNSAPDKSGLPSDRFSAERTGGSVSTLTIQRTQQEDSAVYLCASRGRGSGYGYTFGSGTRLTVV.

This clonotype was counted only a few times. The chain employs TRBV18 and TRBJ2-1; D remains unclear. This CDR3 has 15 residues. V lost 6 bases and J lost 5, with 17 bases in between. Germline V gene lookup returns CDR1 KGHSH and CDR2 LQKENI. This CDR3 reads CASSTSVGPDNEQFF. The CDR3 nucleotides are TGTGCCAGCTCGACCAGCGTAGGGCCTGACAATGAGCAGTTCTTC. The full variable domain, completed using reference TRBV18 and TRBJ2-1, is NAGVMQNPRHLVRRRGQEARLRCSPMKGHSHVYWYRQLPEEGLKFMVYLQKENIIDESGMPKERFSAEFPKEGPSILRIQQVVRGDSAAYFCASSTSVGPDNEQFFGPGTRLTVL.

This sequence joins TRBV20-1 and TRBJ2-5; no firm D call. The CDR3 covers 13 residues. CDR1 and CDR2 from the germline V gene are DFQATT and SNEGSKA (reference sequence). With 3 bases removed from V and 1 base from J, the gap between germline ends came to 9 bases. The CDR3 region has the DNA TGCAGTGCTAGCCTCCGTGCCCAAGAGACCCAGTACTTC. Translation: CSASLRAQETQYF.

The table lists this clonotype with a count of one. This chain joins TRBV7-9 and TRBJ2-3; 14 bases match TRBD2. This CDR3 contains 17 residues. V was clipped by 3 bases and J by 4 bases; unmatched bases: 6. Germline CDR1 reads SEHNR; CDR2 reads FQNEAQ (reference sequence). CDR3 bases: TGTGCCAGCAGCTTGACTAGCGGGGGGGCCGGCGCAGATACGCAGTATTTT. Translating gives CASSLTSGGAGADTQYF. The full variable domain, in which reference TRBV7-9 and TRBJ2-3 provide the parts outside the CDR3, is DTGVSQNPRHKITKRGQNVTFRCDPISEHNRLYWYRQTLGQGPEFLTYFQNEAQLEKSRLLSDRFSAERPKGSFSTLEIQRTEQGDSAMYLCASSLTSGGAGADTQYFGPGTRLTVL.

This clonotype was observed a few times. V and J are TRBV20-1 and TRBJ2-5; perhaps TRBD1 as D (6 bases). Trimming stripped 3 bases from V and 5 bases from J, with 19 bases between. Germline loops: CDR1 DFQATT, CDR2 SNEGSKA (reference sequence). This CDR3 is built from 15 residues. Here the CDR3 reads CSASDEDSPSETQYF. CDR3 nucleotide sequence: TGCAGTGCTAGCGATGAGGACAGCCCCAGTGAGACCCAGTACTTC.

Turning to this clonotype: The CDR3 does not end in the conserved phenylalanine or tryptophan, so this is likely a read error. This chain links TRBV3-1 with TRBJ2-1, with D maybe TRBD2 (5 bases). Deletions cut 5 bases from V and 3 bases from J, with 14 bases between. The CDR3 sequence is 15 residues long. Germline values: CDR1 LGHDT, CDR2 YNNKEL (reference sequence). The CDR3 coding sequence is TGTGCCAGCAGCTGGGCTTCTAGCCTCTACAATGAGCAGTTCGTC. Protein product: CASSWASSLYNEQFV.

This clonotype was picked up a small number of times. V is TRBV12-3 or TRBV12-4 and J is TRBJ1-1; D is uncertain. The CDR3 is 12 amino acids. The V and J ends lost 2 bases and 10 bases respectively, with 11 bases between them. Here the CDR3 reads CASSLRLAGAFF. CDR3 in DNA: TGTGCCAGCAGTTTACGCCTGGCTGGAGCTTTCTTT.

The J gene is TRBJ2-3, the V gene TRBV12-3 or TRBV12-4, with D possibly being TRBD2 (5 bases). The CDR3 has 16 amino acids. Trimming pared 5 bases from V and 4 bases from J, leaving 19 bases between. CDR3 sequence (DNA): TGTGCCAGCAGTCCCAAGGAGGCCCACCACCCAGATACGCAGTATTTT. It yields the protein CASSPKEAHHPDTQYF.

This sequence joins TRBV5-1 and TRBJ2-3; D unclear. V was pared by 4 bases and J by 2 bases, with 11 bases between. CDR3 length equals 14 residues. From germline, CDR1 is SGHRS and CDR2 YFSETQ. CDR3 DNA sequence: TGCGCCAGCAGCACCACAGACCTCACAGATACGCAGTATTTT. It encodes CASSTTDLTDTQYF.

The genes are TRBV10-3 and TRBJ1-2; TRBD1 is a possible D gene (5 bases). Looked up from germline, CDR1 is ENHRY and CDR2 is SYGVKD. V dropped 6 bases and J dropped 8 bases, with 22 bases sitting between them. This CDR3 has 15 residues. The CDR3 here is CAIRTAGRGIEGYTF. As DNA, the CDR3 is TGTGCCATCAGGACAGCAGGTCGTGGTATTGAGGGCTACACCTTC.

In this sample, this clonotype turned up a few times. This chain links TRBV6-6 with TRBJ1-5; tentative D call: TRBD1 (6 bases). Germline V gene data show CDR1 as MNHNY and CDR2 as SVGAGI (reference sequence). V lost 7 bases, J lost 3 bases, and 19 bases lay in between. This CDR3 region has 16 residues. The CDR3 spells CASNQQGRGNNQPQHF. The CDR3 DNA is TGTGCCAGCAATCAACAGGGACGGGGGAACAATCAGCCCCAGCATTTT.

The chain combines TRBV25-1 with TRBJ2-7; 7 nucleotides match TRBD1. The trim removed 8 bases at V and 1 base at J, leaving 5 bases unmatched. This CDR3 contains 13 residues. Per the germline V gene, CDR1 is MGHDK and CDR2 is SYGVNS. CDR3: CASALTGSYEQYF. CDR3 coding DNA: TGTGCCAGCGCCTTGACAGGGTCCTACGAGCAGTACTTC.

This clonotype was counted only a few times. This chain joins TRBV7-9 and TRBJ2-7; D unclear. Between the trimmed V and J ends, which lost 5 bases and 7 bases, there was a span of 21 bases. The CDR3 loop spans 15 amino acids. Per the germline V gene, CDR1 is SEHNR and CDR2 is FQNEAQ (reference sequence). The CDR3 sequence is CASSPIASFLSEQYF. The CDR3 nucleotides read TGTGCCAGCAGCCCCATCGCCTCCTTCTTGAGTGAGCAGTACTTC.

The V gene is TRBV29-1, the J gene TRBJ1-1; possibly TRBD1 for D (6 bases). The V and J ends lost 4 bases and 5 bases respectively, with 14 bases between them. The germline V gene has CDR1 SQVTM and CDR2 ANQGSEA. The CDR3 covers 13 residues. The DNA of the CDR3 is TGCAGCGTTGTGAATCTAGGGGGAACTGAAGCTTTCTTT. Amino acids: CSVVNLGGTEAFF.

The CDR3 sequence is CASSVEGLRDDQFF. In nucleotides, the CDR3 is TGTGCCAGCAGCGTAGAGGGGCTAAGGGACGATCAGTTCTTC. This chain joins TRBV9 and TRBJ2-1; D could derive from TRBD1 or TRBD2 (5 bases each). The germline gives CDR1 SGDLS, CDR2 YYNGEE. V dropped 0 bases and J dropped 13 bases, with 17 bases sitting between them. This CDR3 is built from 14 residues.

CDR3 bases: TGCGCCAGCAGCCTACTGACTGGGATGAATGAAAAACTGTTTTTT. Translated, it gives CASSLLTGMNEKLFF. J is TRBJ1-4 and V is TRBV4-3; D is uncertain. The V gene lost 4 bases and the J gene lost 5 bases, with 14 bases spanning the gap. The CDR3 has 15 amino acids. CDR1 LGHNA and CDR2 YSLEER come from the germline V gene.

The sample holds a few counts of this clonotype. V gene TRBV29-1 combines with J gene TRBJ2-1; 14 bases fit TRBD2. CDR1 and CDR2 from the germline V gene are SQVTM and ANQGSEA. The length of the CDR3 is 15 residues. Trimming at V came to 3 bases and at J to 10 bases, leaving 8 bases not matched to a gene. Written as DNA, the CDR3 is TGCAGCGTTGATCTGGGACTAGCGGGAGTACGAGAGCAGTTCTTC. Protein sequence: CSVDLGLAGVREQFF.

The CDR3 coding sequence is TGCGCCAGCAGTGAGACAGGGGAGGAGACCCAGTACTTC. Encoded protein: CASSETGEETQYF. The rearrangement joins TRBV10-2 to TRBJ2-5, with 7 bases identical to TRBD1. The V and J ends lost 2 bases and 5 bases, in that order; junction bases with no gene match: 2. The CDR3 is 13 residues long. Germline V gene sequence: CDR1 WSHSY, CDR2 SAAADI.

In its sample, this clonotype was seen a few times. CDR3 DNA: TGCAGCGCTGGACAGGGGCCTAATGAAAAACTGTTTTTT. Protein: CSAGQGPNEKLFF. The genes are TRBV29-1 and TRBJ1-4, with TRBD1 matching over 9 bases. CDR3 length: 13 amino acids. CDR1 is SQVTM, CDR2 ANQGSEA, per germline. After removal of 7 bases from V and 3 bases from J, the junction contained 3 bases not matched to a gene.

The J gene is TRBJ2-1, the V gene TRBV3-1; D call uncertain. The CDR3 totals 13 residues. With 0 bases removed from V and 10 bases from J, the gap between germline ends came to 10 bases. CDR1 LGHDT and CDR2 YNNKEL come from the germline V gene (reference sequence). The CDR3 DNA reads as TGTGCCAGCAGCCAAGATGGGTACGGGGAGCAGTTCTTC. Its protein is CASSQDGYGEQFF.

This clonotype was seen only a few times. The chain links TRBV10-3 to TRBJ2-7, with D possibly TRBD2 on 7 matching bases. The germline CDR1 and CDR2 sequences are ENHRY and SYGVKD. Trimming cost V 6 bases and J 4 bases, with 16 bases left between them. This CDR3 spans 14 amino acids. CDR3 coding DNA: TGTGCCATCAGAGGGGGGGATAGCGGTTACGAGCAGTACTTC. This translates into CAIRGGDSGYEQYF.

The sample holds a few counts of this clonotype. J is TRBJ2-4 and V is TRBV4-1; 11 positions match TRBD1. The CDR3 sequence is 15 residues long. V shed 4 bases and J 7 bases; nucleotides not matched to a gene: 6. CDR1 MGHRA and CDR2 YSYEKL come from the germline V gene. CDR3 in amino acids: CASSRGTGGENIQYF. In DNA, the CDR3 is TGCGCCAGCAGCCGCGGGACAGGGGGGGAGAACATTCAGTACTTC.

This chain connects TRBV7-2 to TRBJ2-7; possible D gene TRBD1, 6 bases. The CDR3 length is 15 residues. Trimming shortened V by 4 bases and J by 2 bases, and 15 bases separated the two germline ends. CDR1 is SGHTA and CDR2 is FQGNSA in the germline V gene. CDR3 sequence reads: CASSSLRQETYEQYF. For the CDR3, the DNA is TGTGCCAGCAGCTCCCTCCGACAGGAGACCTACGAGCAGTACTTC.

The V and J genes are TRBV5-5 and TRBJ1-6, with a possible D match to TRBD1 (6 bases). CDR3 size: 15 residues. Germline V gene sequence: CDR1 SGHKS, CDR2 YYEKEE (reference sequence). The V end was cut by 4 bases, the J end by 3 bases, with 11 bases between. This CDR3 is CASSMGGLYNSPLHF. CDR3 sequence (DNA): TGTGCCAGCAGCATGGGGGGCCTCTATAATTCACCCCTCCACTTT.

Many counts were recorded for this clonotype. At one boundary the junction diverges from the germline segment, which might be a read error. The rearrangement joins TRBV5-1 to TRBJ2-5; 8 bases map to TRBD1. The CDR3 totals 14 residues. Germline CDR1 SGHRS, CDR2 YFSETQ. In DNA, the CDR3 is TGTGCCAGCAGCTTAGGACAGGGCGGGGAGACCCAGTACTTC. Translation gives CASSLGQGGETQYF.

The chain carries TRBV2 and TRBJ2-1, with 9 positions matching TRBD2. V trimming: 7 bases; J trimming: 3 bases; junction bases outside the gene matches: 4. The CDR3 runs 14 residues. The V gene's germline CDR1 is SNHLY and CDR2 FYNNEI. The CDR3 spells CASNQLAGYNEQFF. CDR3 coding DNA: TGTGCCAGCAATCAACTAGCGGGCTACAATGAGCAGTTCTTC. Full variable domain (remainder filled in from reference TRBV2 and TRBJ2-1): EPEVTQTPSHQVTQMGQEVILRCVPISNHLYFYWYRQILGQKVEFLVSFYNNEISEKSEIFDDQFSVERPDGSNFTLKIRSTKLEDSAMYFCASNQLAGYNEQFFGPGTRLTVL.